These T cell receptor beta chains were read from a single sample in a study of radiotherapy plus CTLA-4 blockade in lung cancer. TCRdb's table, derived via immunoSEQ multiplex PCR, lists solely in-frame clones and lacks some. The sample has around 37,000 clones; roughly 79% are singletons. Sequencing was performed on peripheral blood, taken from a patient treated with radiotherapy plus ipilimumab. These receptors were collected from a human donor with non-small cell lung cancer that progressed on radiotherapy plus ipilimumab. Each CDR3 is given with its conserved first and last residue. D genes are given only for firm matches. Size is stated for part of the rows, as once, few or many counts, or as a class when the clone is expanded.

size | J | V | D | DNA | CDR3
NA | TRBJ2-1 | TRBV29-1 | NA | TGCAGCGTTGACGTGGGAAATGAGCAGTTCTTC | CSVDVGNEQFF
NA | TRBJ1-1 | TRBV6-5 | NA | TGTGCCAGCAGTTCCCCACTGGTGACTGAAGCTTTCTTT | CASSSPLVTEAFF
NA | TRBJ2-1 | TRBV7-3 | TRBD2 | TGTGCCAGCAATCGGACTAGCGGGAGGGCCGGGGATGAGCAGTTCTTC | CASNRTSGRAGDEQFF
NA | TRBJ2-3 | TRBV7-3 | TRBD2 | TGTGCCAGCCGGAGCGGGGCCTCAGATACGCAGTATTTT | CASRSGASDTQYF
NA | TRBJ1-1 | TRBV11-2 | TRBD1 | TGTGCCAGCAGCCGCTGGGACAGGGAGAACACTGAAGCTTTCTTT | CASSRWDRENTEAFF
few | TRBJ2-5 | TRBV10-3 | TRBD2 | TGTGCCATCAGTGAGTCGATCGGGGGGGAGACCCAGTACTTC | CAISESIGGETQYF
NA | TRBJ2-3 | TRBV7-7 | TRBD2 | TGTGCTAGCAGCTCCGGGACTAGCGGGACAGATACGCAGTATTTT | CASSSGTSGTDTQYF
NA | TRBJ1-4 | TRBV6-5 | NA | TGTGCCAGCATCGGTGAAAAACTGTTTTTT | CASIGEKLFF
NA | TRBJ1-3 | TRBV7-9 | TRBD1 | TGTGCCAGCAGCCAGGGACAGGAGAGCTCTGGAAACACCATATATTTT | CASSQGQESSGNTIYF
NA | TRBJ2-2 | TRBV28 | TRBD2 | TGTGCCAGCAGCCCAACTGCCTCAATGACTAGCGGGAGGCCCGGGGAGCTGTTTTTT | CASSPTASMTSGRPGELFF
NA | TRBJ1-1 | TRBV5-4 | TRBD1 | TGTGCCAGCAGCTTAAAACAGGGGGGCACTGAAGCTTTCTTT | CASSLKQGGTEAFF
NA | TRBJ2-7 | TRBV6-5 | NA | TGTGCCAGTCACCGCGGACTGACTTCCTACGAGCAGTACTTC | CASHRGLTSYEQYF
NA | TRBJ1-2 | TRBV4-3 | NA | TGCGCCAGCAGCCAAGGGATCTCGTGGAGGGAGGAACCTAACTATGGCTACACCTTC | CASSQGISWREEPNYGYTF
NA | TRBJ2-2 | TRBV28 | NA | TGTGCCAGCAGAAGGGAGCCCGGGGAGCTGTTTTTT | CASRREPGELFF
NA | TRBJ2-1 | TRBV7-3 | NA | TGTGCCAGCAGCTTAGTCGTTGCGGACAGAAAATACAATGAGCAGTTCTTC | CASSLVVADRKYNEQFF
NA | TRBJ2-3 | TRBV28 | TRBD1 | TGTGCCAGCAGCCACCAGACAGGGTCCGGCACAGATACGCAGTATTTT | CASSHQTGSGTDTQYF
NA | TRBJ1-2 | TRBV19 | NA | TGTGCCAGTAGTATAGACGGGATTGGGAGGAAATATGGCTACACCTTC | CASSIDGIGRKYGYTF
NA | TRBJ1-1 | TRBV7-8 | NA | TGTGCCAGCACCCGGACCATGAACACTGAAGCTTTCTTT | CASTRTMNTEAFF
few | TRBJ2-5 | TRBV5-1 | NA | TGCGCCAGCAGCTTGGGTATGACTACCCCAGAGACCCAGTACTTC | CASSLGMTTPETQYF
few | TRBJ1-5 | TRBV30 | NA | TGTGCCTGGAGTGTAGGGAATCAGCCCCAGCATTTT | CAWSVGNQPQHF
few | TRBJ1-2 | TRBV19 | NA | TGTGCCAGTACCCCGGACAGCTATGGCTACACCTTC | CASTPDSYGYTF
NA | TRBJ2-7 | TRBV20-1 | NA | TGCAGTGCTAGACCTTCGACTAGGCAGTACTTC | CSARPSTRQYF
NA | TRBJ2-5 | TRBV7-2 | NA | TGTGCCAGCAGCTTAATGGGACGGGGACAAGAGACCCAGTACTTC | CASSLMGRGQETQYF
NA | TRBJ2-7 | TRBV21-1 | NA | TGTGCCAGCAGCGCCGAGGGGGGACCCTACGAGCAGTACTTC | CASSAEGGPYEQYF
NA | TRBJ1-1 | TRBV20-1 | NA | TGCAGACTCCCGGGACCCACTGAAGCTTTCTTT | CRLPGPTEAFF
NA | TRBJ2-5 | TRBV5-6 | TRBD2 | TGTGCCAGCAGCTTGGCCCCTAGCGGGGGGGCGGGTGAGACCCAGTACTTC | CASSLAPSGGAGETQYF
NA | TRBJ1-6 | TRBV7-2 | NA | TGTGCCAGCAGCTTAGCGATCAGGGGCTCCTATAATTCACCCCTCCACTTT | CASSLAIRGSYNSPLHF
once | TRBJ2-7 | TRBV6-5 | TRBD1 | TGTGCCAGCAATCAACGACAGGGGGTAGGAGACGAGCAGTACTTC | CASNQRQGVGDEQYF
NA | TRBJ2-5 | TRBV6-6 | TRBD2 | TGTGCCAGCGGGGGGGATCAAGAGACCCAGTACTTC | CASGGDQETQYF
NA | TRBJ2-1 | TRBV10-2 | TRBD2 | TGCGCCAGCAGTGGGGGGGGTAGCTCCTACAATGAGCAGTTCTTC | CASSGGGSSYNEQFF
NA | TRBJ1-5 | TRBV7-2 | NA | TGTGCCAGCAGCTTAATGTGGGGAGTCAATCAGCCCCAGCATTTT | CASSLMWGVNQPQHF
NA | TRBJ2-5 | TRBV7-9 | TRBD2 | TGTGCCAGCAGCTTAGTAGGAGAGACTAGCGGGGGGGAGACCCAGTACTTC | CASSLVGETSGGETQYF
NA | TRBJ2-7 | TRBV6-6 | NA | TGTGCCAGCAGTTACCCTTCTGGGACAAATCATTACGAGCAGTACTTC | CASSYPSGTNHYEQYF
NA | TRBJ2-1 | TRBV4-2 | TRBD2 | TGTGCCAGCAGCCAAGCCCTAGCGGGTATTTACAATGAGCAGTTCTTC | CASSQALAGIYNEQFF
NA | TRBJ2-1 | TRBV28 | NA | TGTGCCAGCAGTCCCCCCGGGAGCTCCTACAATGAGCAGTTCTTC | CASSPPGSSYNEQFF
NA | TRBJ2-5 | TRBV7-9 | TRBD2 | TGTGCCAGCAGCTTAGGGACAGCGGGAGGGACCCAGTACTTC | CASSLGTAGGTQYF
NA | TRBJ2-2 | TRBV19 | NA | TGTGCCAGTAGTATGGAGGTCGAAGGGTCCGGGGAGCTGTTTTTT | CASSMEVEGSGELFF
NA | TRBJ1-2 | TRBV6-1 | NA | TGTGCCAGCAGTGAAGGGGGGGACTATGGCTACACCTTC | CASSEGGDYGYTF
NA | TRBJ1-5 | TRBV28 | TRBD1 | TGTGCCAGCAGTTTAATCGAGGGGGCTCAGCCCCAGCATTTT | CASSLIEGAQPQHF
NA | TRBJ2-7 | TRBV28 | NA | TGTGCCAGCAGTTTGGACATGATCTACGAGCAGTACTTC | CASSLDMIYEQYF
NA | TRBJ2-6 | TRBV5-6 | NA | TGTGCCAGCAGCCCACCTGGAGGGGTAGTGGGCTCTGGGGCCAACGTCCTGACTTTC | CASSPPGGVVGSGANVLTF
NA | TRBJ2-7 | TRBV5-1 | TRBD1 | TGCGCCAGCAGCGCCCGGGACAGGGGGGAAGTACCCCCCTACGAGCAGTACTTC | CASSARDRGEVPPYEQYF
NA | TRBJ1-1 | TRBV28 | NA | TGTGCCAGCAGTACCCCCAGAGTGATTATGAACACTGAAGCTTTCTTT | CASSTPRVIMNTEAFF
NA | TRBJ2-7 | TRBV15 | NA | TGTGCCACCAGCAGAGATACGGCCTACGAGCAGTACTTC | CATSRDTAYEQYF
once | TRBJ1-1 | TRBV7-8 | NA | TGTGCCAGCAGCCCCTGGAACAGCATGAACACTGAAGCTTTCTTT | CASSPWNSMNTEAFF
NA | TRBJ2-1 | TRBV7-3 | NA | TGTGCCAGCAGCTTTGACCTAGGCCCCTACAATGAGCAGTTCTTC | CASSFDLGPYNEQFF
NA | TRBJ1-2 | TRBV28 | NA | TGTGCCAGCAGTGGCCGGTGGTTATCGTGGTCGTACACCTTC | CASSGRWLSWSYTF
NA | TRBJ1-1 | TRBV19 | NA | TGTGCCAGTAGTATAGCTGTGAACACTGAAGCTTTCTTT | CASSIAVNTEAFF
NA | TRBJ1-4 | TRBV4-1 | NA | TGCGCCAGCAGCCACGCCGGTTTTTCGTCCCTTAATGAAAAACTGTTTTTT | CASSHAGFSSLNEKLFF
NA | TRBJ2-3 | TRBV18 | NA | TGTGCCAGCTCGCTACGCACAGATACGCAGTATTTT | CASSLRTDTQYF
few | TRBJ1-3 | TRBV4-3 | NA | TGCGCCAGCAGCCCAGGGGACCTTTCTGGAAACACCATATATTTT | CASSPGDLSGNTIYF
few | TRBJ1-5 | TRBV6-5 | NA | TGTGCCAGCAGCGCCAGTGCAGTTGGGGGTTCGCCCCAGCATTTT | CASSASAVGGSPQHF
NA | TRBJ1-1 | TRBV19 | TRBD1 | TGTGCCAGTAGGAAGGACAGGGGGAACACTGAAGCTTTCTTT | CASRKDRGNTEAFF